This T cell receptor beta chain originates from a study of T cell responses to AZD1222 COVID-19 vaccine. Study outcomes and limitations: Of the AZD1222 recipients, only five to seven were seropositive at baseline. White British ancestry dominated among donors, who included more females, and clonal diversity was possibly underestimated. Among spike-specific TCRs, nearly half reportedly target unmutated variant regions. Following two doses of AZD1222, Spike-specific TCR breadth and depth rose.

Sequencing was performed with immunoSEQ multiplex PCR; in TCRdb, only in-frame clones are kept and a portion is missing. The data hold about 140,000 clones, with almost 95% observed a single time. Regarding this clone: Its specificity is not known.

The germline V and J ends were trimmed by 11 bases and 0 bases, with 20 bases remaining between them. Per germline, CDR1 MDHEN and CDR2 SYDVKM. The CDR3 covers 16 residues. The chain has TRBV28 and TRBJ1-5, with D possibly matching TRBD1 (5 bases). The sample consisted of peripheral blood, taken 28 days after the second AZD1222 dose. This TCR was sampled from an adult who received the AZD1222 COVID-19 vaccine. The CDR3 nucleotides read TGTGCCGGCTCCGGGATGGGGCTCCTTAGCAATCAGCCCCAGCATTTT. Protein: CAGSGMGLLSNQPQHF.